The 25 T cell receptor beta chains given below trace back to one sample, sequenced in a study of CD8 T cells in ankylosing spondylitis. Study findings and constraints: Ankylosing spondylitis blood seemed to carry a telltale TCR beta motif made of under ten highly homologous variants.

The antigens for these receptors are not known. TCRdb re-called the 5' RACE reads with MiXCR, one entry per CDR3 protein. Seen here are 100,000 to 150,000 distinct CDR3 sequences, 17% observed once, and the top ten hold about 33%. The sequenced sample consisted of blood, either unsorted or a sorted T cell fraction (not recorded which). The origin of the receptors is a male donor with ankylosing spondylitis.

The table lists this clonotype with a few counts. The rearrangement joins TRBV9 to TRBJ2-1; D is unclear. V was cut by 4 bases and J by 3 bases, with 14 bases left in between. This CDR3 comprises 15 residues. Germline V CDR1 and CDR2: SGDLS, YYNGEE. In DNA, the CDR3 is TGTGCCAGCAGCCCCGTTAGTAGCCTCTACAATGAGCAGTTCTTC. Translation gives CASSPVSSLYNEQFF.

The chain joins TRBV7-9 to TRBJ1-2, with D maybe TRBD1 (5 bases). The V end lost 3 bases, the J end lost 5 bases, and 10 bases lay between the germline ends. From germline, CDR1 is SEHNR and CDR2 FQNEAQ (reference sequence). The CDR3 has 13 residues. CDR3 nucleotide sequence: TGTGCCAGCAGCTTCGGGACTCAATATGGCTACACCTTC. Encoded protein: CASSFGTQYGYTF.

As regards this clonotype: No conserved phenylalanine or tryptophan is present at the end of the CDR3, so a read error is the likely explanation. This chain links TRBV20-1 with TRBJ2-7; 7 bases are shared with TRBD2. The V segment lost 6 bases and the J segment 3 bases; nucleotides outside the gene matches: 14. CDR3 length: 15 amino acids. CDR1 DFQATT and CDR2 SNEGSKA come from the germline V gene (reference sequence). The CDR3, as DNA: TGCAGTGCACACTCGGGGCTAGCGGAGGTCTACGAGCAGTACTCC. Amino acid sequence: CSAHSGLAEVYEQYS.

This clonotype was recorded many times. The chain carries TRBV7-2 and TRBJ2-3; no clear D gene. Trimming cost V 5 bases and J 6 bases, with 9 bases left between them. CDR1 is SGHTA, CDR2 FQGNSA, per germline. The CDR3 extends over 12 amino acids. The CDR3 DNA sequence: TGTGCCAGCAGCCCAAATGCGGATACGCAGTATTTT. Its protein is CASSPNADTQYF.

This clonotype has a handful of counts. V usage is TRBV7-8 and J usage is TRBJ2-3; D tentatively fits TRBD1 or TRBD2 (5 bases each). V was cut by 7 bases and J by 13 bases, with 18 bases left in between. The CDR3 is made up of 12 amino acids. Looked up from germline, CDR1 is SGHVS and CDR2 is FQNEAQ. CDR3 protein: CASTLGERGKYF. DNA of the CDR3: TGTGCCAGCACCCTGGGGGAGCGAGGGAAGTATTTT.

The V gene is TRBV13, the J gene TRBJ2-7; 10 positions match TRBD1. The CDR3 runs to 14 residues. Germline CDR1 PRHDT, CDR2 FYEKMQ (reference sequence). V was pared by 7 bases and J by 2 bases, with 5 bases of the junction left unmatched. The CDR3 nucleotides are TGTGCCAGCACATCCGGGACAGGGGCCTACGAGCAGTACTTC. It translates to CASTSGTGAYEQYF. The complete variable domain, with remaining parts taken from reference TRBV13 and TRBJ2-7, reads AAGVIQSPRHLIKEKRETATLKCYPIPRHDTVYWYQQGPGQDPQFLISFYEKMQSDKGSIPDRFSAQQFSDYHSELNMSSLELGDSALYFCASTSGTGAYEQYFGPGTRLTVT.

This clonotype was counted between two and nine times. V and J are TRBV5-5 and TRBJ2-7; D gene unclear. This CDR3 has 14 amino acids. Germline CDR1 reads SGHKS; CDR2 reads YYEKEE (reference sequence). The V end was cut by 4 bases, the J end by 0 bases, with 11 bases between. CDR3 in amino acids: CASSENSGSYEQYF. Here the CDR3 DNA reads TGTGCCAGCAGCGAGAACAGTGGCTCCTACGAGCAGTACTTC.

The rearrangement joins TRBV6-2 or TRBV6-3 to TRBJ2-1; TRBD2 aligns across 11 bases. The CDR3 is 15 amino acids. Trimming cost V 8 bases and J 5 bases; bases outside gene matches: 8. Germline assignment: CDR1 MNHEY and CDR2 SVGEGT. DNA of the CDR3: TGTGCCAGCTCCTTAGCGGGAGGGACGGACAATGAGCAGTTCTTC. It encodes CASSLAGGTDNEQFF.

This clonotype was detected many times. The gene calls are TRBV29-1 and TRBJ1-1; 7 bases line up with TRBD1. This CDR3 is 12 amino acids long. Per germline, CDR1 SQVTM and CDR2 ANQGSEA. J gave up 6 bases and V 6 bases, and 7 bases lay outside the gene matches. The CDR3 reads CSVAQGLAEAFF. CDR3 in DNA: TGCAGCGTGGCACAGGGGTTGGCTGAAGCTTTCTTT.

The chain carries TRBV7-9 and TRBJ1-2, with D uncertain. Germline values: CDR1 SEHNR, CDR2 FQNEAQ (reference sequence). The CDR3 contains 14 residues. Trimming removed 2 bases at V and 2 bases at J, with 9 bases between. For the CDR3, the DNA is TGTGCCAGCAGCTTACGACAAGGAAACTATGGCTACACCTTC. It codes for CASSLRQGNYGYTF. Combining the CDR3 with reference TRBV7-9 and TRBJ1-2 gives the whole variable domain DTGVSQNPRHKITKRGQNVTFRCDPISEHNRLYWYRQTLGQGPEFLTYFQNEAQLEKSRLLSDRFSAERPKGSFSTLEIQRTEQGDSAMYLCASSLRQGNYGYTFGSGTRLTVV.

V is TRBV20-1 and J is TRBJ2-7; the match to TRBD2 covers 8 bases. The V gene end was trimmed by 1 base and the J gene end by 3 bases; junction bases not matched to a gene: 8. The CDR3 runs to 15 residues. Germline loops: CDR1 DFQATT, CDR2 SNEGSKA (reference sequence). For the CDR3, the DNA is TGCAGTGCTAGAGCGGAAGCGGGAGTAAGCTACGAGCAGTACTTC. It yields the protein CSARAEAGVSYEQYF.

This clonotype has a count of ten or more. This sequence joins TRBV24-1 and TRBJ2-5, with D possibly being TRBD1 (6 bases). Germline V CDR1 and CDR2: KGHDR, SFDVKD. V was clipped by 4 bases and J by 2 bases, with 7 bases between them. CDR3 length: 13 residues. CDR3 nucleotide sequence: TGTGCCACCAGTGACACAGGGCAAGAGACCCAGTACTTC. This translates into CATSDTGQETQYF.

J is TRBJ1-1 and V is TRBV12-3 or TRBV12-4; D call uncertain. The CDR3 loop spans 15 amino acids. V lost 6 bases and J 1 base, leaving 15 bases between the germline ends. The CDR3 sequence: CASSTREVPNTEAFF. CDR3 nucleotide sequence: TGTGCCAGCAGCACCAGAGAGGTTCCGAACACTGAAGCTTTCTTT.

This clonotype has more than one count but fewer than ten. The CDR3 here is CASSLNTLGSPLHF. CDR3 DNA sequence: TGTGCCAGCAGCTTGAACACTCTTGGTTCACCCCTCCACTTT. V is TRBV5-6 and J is TRBJ1-6; D remains ambiguous. The CDR3 sequence is 14 residues long. V was pared by 1 base and J by 9 bases, with 11 bases between. Germline-derived CDR1 and CDR2 are SGHDT and YYEEEE.

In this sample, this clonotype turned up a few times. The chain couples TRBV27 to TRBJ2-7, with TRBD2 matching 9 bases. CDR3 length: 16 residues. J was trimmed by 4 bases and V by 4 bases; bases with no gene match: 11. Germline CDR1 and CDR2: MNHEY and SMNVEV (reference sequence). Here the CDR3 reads CASSSISGRSVYEQYF. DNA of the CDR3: TGTGCCAGCAGTTCGATTAGCGGGAGAAGCGTGTACGAGCAGTACTTC.

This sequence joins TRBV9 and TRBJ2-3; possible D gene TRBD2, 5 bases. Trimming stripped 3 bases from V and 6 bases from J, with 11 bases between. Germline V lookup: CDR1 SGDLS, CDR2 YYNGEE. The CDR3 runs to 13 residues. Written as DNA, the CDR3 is TGTGCCAGCAGCGCAAAGAGGGTGGATACGCAGTATTTT. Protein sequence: CASSAKRVDTQYF.

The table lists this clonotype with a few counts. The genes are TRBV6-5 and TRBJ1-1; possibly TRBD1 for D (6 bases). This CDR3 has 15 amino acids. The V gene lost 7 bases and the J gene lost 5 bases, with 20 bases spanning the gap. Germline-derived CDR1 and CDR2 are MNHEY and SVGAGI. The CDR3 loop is CASTVTGGLGTEAFF. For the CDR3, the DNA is TGTGCCAGCACAGTTACGGGGGGGCTGGGGACTGAAGCTTTCTTT.

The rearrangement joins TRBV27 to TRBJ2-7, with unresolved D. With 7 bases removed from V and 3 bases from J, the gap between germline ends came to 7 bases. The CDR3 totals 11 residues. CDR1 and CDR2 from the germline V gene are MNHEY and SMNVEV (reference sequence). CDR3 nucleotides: TGTGCCAGCAAGAGAAACTACGAGCAGTACTTC. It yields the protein CASKRNYEQYF.

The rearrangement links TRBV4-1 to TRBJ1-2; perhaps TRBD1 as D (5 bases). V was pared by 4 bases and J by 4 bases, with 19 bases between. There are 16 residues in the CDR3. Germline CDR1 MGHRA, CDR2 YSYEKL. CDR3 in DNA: TGCGCCAGCAGCCTACATGACAGCGGTCGCGGCTATGGCTACACCTTC. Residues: CASSLHDSGRGYGYTF.

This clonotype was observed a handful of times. CDR3 amino acids: CASSARGTGIGYTF. As DNA, the CDR3 is TGTGCCAGCAGCGCCAGAGGGACAGGGATTGGCTACACCTTC. V gene TRBV6-1 combines with J gene TRBJ1-2, with TRBD1 matching over 9 bases. Germline trimming cut 6 bases from V and 7 bases from J; bases unmatched to any gene: 9. Germline-derived CDR1 and CDR2 are MNHNS and SASEGT. The CDR3 covers 14 residues.

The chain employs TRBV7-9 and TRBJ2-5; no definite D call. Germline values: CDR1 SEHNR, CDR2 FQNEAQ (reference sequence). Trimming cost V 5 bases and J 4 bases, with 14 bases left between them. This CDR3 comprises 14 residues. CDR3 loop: CASSPTDDPETQYF. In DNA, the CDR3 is TGTGCCAGCAGCCCGACCGACGATCCAGAGACCCAGTACTTC. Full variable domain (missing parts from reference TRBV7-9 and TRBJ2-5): DTGVSQNPRHKITKRGQNVTFRCDPISEHNRLYWYRQTLGQGPEFLTYFQNEAQLEKSRLLSDRFSAERPKGSFSTLEIQRTEQGDSAMYLCASSPTDDPETQYFGPGTRLLVL.

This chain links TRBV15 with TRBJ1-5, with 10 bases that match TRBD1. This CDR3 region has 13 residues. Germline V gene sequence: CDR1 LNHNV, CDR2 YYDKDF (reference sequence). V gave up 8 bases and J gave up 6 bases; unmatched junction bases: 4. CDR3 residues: CATHRDRGQPQHF. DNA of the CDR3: TGTGCCACCCACCGGGACAGGGGTCAGCCCCAGCATTTT.

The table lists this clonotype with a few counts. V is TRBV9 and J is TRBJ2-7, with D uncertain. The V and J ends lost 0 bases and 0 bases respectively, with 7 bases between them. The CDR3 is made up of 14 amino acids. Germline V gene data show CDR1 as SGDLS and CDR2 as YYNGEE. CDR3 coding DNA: TGTGCCAGCAGCGTAGGGACCCCCTCCTACGAGCAGTACTTC. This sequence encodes CASSVGTPSYEQYF.

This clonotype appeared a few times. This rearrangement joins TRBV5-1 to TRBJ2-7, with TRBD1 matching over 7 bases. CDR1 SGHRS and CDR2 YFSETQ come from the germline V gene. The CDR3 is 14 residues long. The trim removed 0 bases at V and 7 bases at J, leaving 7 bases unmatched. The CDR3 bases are TGCGCCAGCAGCTTGGTGGCAGGGGGTTCTGAGCAGTACTTC. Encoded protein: CASSLVAGGSEQYF. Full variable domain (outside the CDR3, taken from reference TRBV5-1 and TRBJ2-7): KAGVTQTPRYLIKTRGQQVTLSCSPISGHRSVSWYQQTPGQGLQFLFEYFSETQRNKGNFPGRFSGRQFSNSRSEMNVSTLELGDSALYLCASSLVAGGSEQYFGPGTRLTVT.

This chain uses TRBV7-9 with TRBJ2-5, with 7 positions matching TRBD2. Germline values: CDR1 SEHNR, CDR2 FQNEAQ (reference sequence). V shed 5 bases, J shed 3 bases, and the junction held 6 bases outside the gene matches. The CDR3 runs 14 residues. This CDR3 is CASSPRTREETQYF. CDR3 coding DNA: TGTGCCAGCAGCCCCCGGACTAGAGAAGAGACCCAGTACTTC.